This T cell receptor beta chain was sequenced in a study of identical twins (dated by TCRdb to about 2016). Background on the whole study: The study deep-sequenced TCR alpha and beta repertoires from monozygotic twins, unrelated adults of various ages and cord blood to test whether fetal clonotypes persist. To rule out contamination, the twin experiments were replicated at different times with different library preparation protocols.

Every donor was a healthy Caucasian. Three pairs of female monozygotic twins, all aged 18 to 29 years, were included in the twin cohort. CD4+ and CD8+ T cell populations were isolated with positive isolation kits from Invitrogen. Results and caveats for the whole study, not just this receptor: Out-of-frame TCR alpha sharing in monozygotic twins was systematically underestimated by recombination models, whereas sharing between unrelated individuals was in agreement with the recombination models. Abundant cord blood beta clonotypes carried fewer insertions; young adult naive repertoires showed a weaker similar trend, while memory repertoires showed none. Compared with coincidental sharing between unrelated individuals, out-of-frame TCR alpha sequences shared between twins showed an excess of sequences with low generation probability. In beta out-of-frame sequences, excess twin sharing was weaker, because having fewer shared sequences lowered the signal-to-noise ratio. Conclusions relied on cross-sectional statistical analysis, since the same donors could not be followed over many years. Zero-insertion analyses could be partly confounded by invariant T cells such as MAIT and iNKT, although diverse VJ usage argued against such confounding for most clonotypes.

Concerning this clonotype itself: No antigen is known for it. It has no much larger one-base neighbor in the sample; base qualities were not kept.

The library was produced with 5' RACE. TCRdb records Illumina HiSeq 2000 as the sequencer. Template switching introduced a universal primer binding site; the final cDNA contained a unique molecular identifier, enabling accurate counting of TCR cDNA molecules. Specific primers in the conserved constant-segment region were used to synthesize first-strand cDNA for the TCR alpha and beta chains. To control for contamination, every cDNA library carried two barcodes: a SMART-Mk sample barcode plus Illumina barcodes. TruSeq adapter sequences along with Illumina sample barcodes were introduced in two successive PCR steps. Sequencing of the TCR alpha and beta cDNA libraries was done on the Illumina HiSeq platform using custom primers. Processing in the source paper ran as follows. Raw reads were processed with MiGEC to extract unique molecular identifiers, and MiXCR was used to determine CDR3 positions. Recombination models were inferred per individual with the repgenHMM and IGoR tools using an EM algorithm. The tcR package in R was used for shared clonotype analysis, with sharing normalized by the product of cloneset sizes. To study raw recombination without the effects of thymic and clonal selection, out-of-frame nonproductive sequences were analyzed. The raw public reads went through TCRdb reprocessing: fastp at Q25, MiXCR clone calling, in-frame beta chains kept. Rows with one shared CDR3 protein collapse into an entry with the most common genes and DNA. These V and J calls are TCRdb output, not the study's own analysis. For this sample there are about 330,000 distinct CDR3 sequences; approximately 13% appear just once. The ten largest make up approximately 7.9% of the sample.

CDR1 and CDR2 are drawn from the germline V gene (reference sequence): MNHEY, SMNVEV. The CDR3, from cysteine to phenylalanine, totals 15 residues. The sequence is cut down to CDR3 DNA, 45 bases in frame from base 1. V is trimmed back by 6 bases and J by 6 bases, and the junction contains 11 bases that no gene match accounts for. These records were also assigned to another study, of yellow fever vaccine responses in identical twins. From that second study: The T cell response to vaccination in identical twins was reported by the authors to appear partly convergent and partly personalized. In identical twins, the study followed T cell clones that responded to the vaccine with precision.

This receptor was obtained from a woman aged 18-30 years in good health. Material for sequencing was CD8+ T cells sorted from blood. In this chain, TRBV27 is recombined with TRBJ2-3; 8 of the junction bases match TRBD1. The DNA is TGTGCCAGCAGCCTGGACAGGGCCTTTATGGATACGCAGTATTTT. Its translation reads: CASSLDRAFMDTQYF.